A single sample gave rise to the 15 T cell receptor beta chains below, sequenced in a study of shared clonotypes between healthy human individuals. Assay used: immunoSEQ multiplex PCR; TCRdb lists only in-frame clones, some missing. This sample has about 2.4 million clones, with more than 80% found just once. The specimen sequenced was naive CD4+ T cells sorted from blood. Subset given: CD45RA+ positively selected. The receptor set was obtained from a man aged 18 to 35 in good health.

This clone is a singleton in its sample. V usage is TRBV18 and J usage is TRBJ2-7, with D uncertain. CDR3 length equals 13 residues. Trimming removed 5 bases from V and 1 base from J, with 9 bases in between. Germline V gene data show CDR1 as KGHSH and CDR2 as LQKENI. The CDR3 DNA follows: TGTGCCAGCTCAACGGACGGTTCCTACGAGCAGTACTTC. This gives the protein CASSTDGSYEQYF.

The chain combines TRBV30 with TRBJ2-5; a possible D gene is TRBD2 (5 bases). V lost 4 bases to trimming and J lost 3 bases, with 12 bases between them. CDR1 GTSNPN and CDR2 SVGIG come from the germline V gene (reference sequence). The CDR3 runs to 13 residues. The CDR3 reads CAWNREGKETQYF. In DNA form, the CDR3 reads TGTGCCTGGAACCGAGAGGGAAAAGAGACCCAGTACTTC.

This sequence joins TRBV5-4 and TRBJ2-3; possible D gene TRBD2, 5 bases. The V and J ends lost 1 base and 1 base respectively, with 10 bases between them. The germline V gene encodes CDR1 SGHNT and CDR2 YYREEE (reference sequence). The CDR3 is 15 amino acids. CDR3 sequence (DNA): TGTGCCAGCAGCTTGTCTGGTAGCGGCACAGATACGCAGTATTTT. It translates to CASSLSGSGTDTQYF.

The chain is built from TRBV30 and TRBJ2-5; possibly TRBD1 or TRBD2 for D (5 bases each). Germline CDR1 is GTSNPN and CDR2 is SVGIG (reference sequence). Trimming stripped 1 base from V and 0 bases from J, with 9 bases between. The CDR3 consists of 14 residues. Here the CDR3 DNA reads TGTGCCTGGAGTGCCGGGGCGTACCAAGAGACCCAGTACTTC. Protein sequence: CAWSAGAYQETQYF.

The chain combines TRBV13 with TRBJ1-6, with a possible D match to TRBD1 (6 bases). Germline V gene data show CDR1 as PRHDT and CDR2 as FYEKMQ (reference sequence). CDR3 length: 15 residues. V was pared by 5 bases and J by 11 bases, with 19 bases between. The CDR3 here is CASSPRGGWGTPLHF. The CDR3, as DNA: TGTGCCAGCAGCCCTCGTGGGGGCTGGGGTACACCCCTCCACTTT.

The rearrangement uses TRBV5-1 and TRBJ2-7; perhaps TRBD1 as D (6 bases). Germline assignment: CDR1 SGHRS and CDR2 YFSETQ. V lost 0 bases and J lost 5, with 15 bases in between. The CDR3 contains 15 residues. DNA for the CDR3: TGCGCCAGCAGCTTGGATTGGGGGCATGTCGACGAGCAGTACTTC. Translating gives CASSLDWGHVDEQYF.

CDR3 loop: CASSLEGSKNIQYF. The CDR3 nucleotides read TGTGCCAGCAGCTTGGAAGGCAGCAAAAACATTCAGTACTTC. The chain carries TRBV5-4 and TRBJ2-4, with D uncertain. Germline V gene lookup returns CDR1 SGHNT and CDR2 YYREEE (reference sequence). V was trimmed by 0 bases and J by 3 bases, leaving 7 bases between them. This CDR3 region has 14 residues. The full variable domain, rest sourced from reference TRBV5-4 and TRBJ2-4, is ETGVTQSPTHLIKTRGQQVTLRCSSQSGHNTVSWYQQALGQGPQFIFQYYREEENGRGNFPPRFSGLQFPNYSSELNVNALELDDSALYLCASSLEGSKNIQYFGAGTRLSVL.

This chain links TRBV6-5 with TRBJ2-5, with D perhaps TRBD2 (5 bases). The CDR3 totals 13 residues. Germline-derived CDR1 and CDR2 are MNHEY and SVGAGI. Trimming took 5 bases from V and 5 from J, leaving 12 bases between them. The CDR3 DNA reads TGTGCCAGCAGTCGACTACCTCCGGAGACCCAGTACTTC. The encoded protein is CASSRLPPETQYF.

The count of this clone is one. CDR3: CASSLEANTGELFF. In DNA, the CDR3 is TGTGCCAGCAGCTTAGAGGCGAACACCGGGGAGCTGTTTTTT. The chain recombines TRBV7-8 with TRBJ2-2; no clear D. The germline V and J ends were trimmed by 1 base and 0 bases, with 3 bases remaining between them. CDR1 and CDR2 from the germline V gene are SGHVS and FQNEAQ. The CDR3 is made up of 14 amino acids.

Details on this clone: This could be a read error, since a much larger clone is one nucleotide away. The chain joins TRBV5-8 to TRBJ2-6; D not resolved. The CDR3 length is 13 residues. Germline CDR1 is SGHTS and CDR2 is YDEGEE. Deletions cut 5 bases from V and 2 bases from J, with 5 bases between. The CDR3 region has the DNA TGTGCCAGCAGGCTAACTGGGGCCAACGTCCTGACTTTC. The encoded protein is CASRLTGANVLTF.

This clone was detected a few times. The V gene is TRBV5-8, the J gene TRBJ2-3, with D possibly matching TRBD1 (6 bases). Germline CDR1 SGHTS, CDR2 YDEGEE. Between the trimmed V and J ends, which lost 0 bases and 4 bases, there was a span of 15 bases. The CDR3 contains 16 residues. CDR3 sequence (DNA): TGTGCCAGCAGCTTGGGTTGGGACAAAAAATCAGATACGCAGTATTTT. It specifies CASSLGWDKKSDTQYF.

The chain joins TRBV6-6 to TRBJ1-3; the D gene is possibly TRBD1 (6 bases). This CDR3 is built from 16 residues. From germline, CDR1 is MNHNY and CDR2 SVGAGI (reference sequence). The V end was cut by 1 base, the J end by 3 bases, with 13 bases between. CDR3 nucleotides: TGTGCCAGCAGTTACTTAGGGGGGGAAGGTGGAAACACCATATATTTT. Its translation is CASSYLGGEGGNTIYF.

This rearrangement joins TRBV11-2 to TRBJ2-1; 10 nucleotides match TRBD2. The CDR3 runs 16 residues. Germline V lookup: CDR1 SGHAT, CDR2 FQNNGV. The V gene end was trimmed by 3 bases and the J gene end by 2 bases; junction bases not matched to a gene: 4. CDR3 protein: CASSLTGLAPYNEQFF. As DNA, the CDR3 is TGTGCCAGCAGCTTGACGGGACTAGCGCCCTACAATGAGCAGTTCTTC.

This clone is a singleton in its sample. In DNA form, the CDR3 reads TGTGCCAGCAGCTTTAACAGGGGCTCCTATAATTCACCCCTCCACTTT. This sequence encodes CASSFNRGSYNSPLHF. The chain links TRBV7-2 to TRBJ1-6; 7 bases match TRBD1. CDR1 SGHTA and CDR2 FQGNSA come from the germline V gene. V shed 3 bases, J shed 0 bases, and the junction held 2 bases outside the gene matches. The CDR3 is made up of 16 amino acids.

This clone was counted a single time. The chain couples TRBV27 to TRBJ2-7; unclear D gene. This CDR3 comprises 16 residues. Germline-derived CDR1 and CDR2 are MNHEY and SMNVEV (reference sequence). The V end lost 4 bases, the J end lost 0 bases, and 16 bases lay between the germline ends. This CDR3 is CASSSLTRRNSYEQYF. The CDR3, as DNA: TGTGCCAGCAGTTCCTTAACTCGACGGAACTCCTACGAGCAGTACTTC.